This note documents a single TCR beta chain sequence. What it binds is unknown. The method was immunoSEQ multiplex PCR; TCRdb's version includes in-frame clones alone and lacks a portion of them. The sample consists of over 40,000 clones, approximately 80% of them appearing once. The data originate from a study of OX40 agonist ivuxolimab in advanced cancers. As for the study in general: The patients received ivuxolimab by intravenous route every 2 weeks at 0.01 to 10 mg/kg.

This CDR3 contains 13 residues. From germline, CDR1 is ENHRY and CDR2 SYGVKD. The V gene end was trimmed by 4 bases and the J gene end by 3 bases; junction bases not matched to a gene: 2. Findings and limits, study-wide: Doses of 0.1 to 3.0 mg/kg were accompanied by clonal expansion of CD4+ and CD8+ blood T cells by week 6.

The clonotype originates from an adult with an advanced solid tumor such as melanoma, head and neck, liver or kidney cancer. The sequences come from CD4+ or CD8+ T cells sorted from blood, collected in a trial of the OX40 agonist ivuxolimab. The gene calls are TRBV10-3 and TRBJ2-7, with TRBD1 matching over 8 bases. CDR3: CAISVTGGYEQYF. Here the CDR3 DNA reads TGTGCCATCAGTGTAACAGGGGGCTACGAGCAGTACTTC.